This T cell receptor (beta chain) was observed in a study of long-term antiretroviral therapy in people with HIV. Assay version v3.0 of immunoSEQ was used, and it was run at survey level. Produced via immunoSEQ multiplex PCR; TCRdb's table is partial and in-frame only. The sample contains about 27,000 clones, more than 80% of which appear only once. Donors each had at least one pre-ART PBMC sample and at least two post-ART ones. V was shortened by 3 bases and J by 0 bases, with 20 bases between the two germline ends. Germline CDR1 is SGHVS and CDR2 is FNYEAQ. This CDR3 has 19 residues. Turning to this clone: Its antigen is as yet unknown.

General study results and limits: Older ART regimens may have been in use when blood was drawn between about 2004 and 2018.

V is TRBV7-6 and J is TRBJ2-2; TRBD2 might be the D (6 bases). Sequencing used unsorted PBMCs, obtained 7.6 years after starting antiretroviral therapy. The source is a woman between 40 and 50 years old with HIV. The CDR3 DNA sequence: TGTGCCAGCAGCTTTCCACGGGGCGGGGAGACACCGAACACCGGGGAGCTGTTTTTT. It encodes CASSFPRGGETPNTGELFF.